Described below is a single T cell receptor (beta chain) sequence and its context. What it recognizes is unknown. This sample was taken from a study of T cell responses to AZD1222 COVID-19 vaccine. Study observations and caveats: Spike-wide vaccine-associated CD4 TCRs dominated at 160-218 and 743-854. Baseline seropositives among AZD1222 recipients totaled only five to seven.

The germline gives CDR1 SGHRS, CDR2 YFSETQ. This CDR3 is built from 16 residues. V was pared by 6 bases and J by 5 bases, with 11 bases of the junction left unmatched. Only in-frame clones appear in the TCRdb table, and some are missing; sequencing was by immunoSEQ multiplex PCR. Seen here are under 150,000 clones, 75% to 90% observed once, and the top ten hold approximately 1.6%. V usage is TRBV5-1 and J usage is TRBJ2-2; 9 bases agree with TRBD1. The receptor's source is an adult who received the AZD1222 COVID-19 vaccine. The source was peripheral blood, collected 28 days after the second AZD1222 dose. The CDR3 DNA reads TGCGCCAGCAACTCCCCGGGACAGGGTAAAACCGGGGAGCTGTTTTTT. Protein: CASNSPGQGKTGELFF.